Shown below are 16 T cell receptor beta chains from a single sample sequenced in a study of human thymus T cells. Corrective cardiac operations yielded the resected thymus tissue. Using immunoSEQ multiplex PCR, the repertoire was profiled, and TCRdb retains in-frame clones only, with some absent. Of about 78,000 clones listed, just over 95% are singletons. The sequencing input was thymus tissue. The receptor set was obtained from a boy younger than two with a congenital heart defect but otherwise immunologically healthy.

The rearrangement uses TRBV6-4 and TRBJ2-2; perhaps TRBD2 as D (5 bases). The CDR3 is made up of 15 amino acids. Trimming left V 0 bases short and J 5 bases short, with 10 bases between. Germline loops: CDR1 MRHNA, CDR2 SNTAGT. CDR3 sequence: CASSDSGRGTGELFF. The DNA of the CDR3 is TGTGCCAGCAGTGACTCGGGGAGAGGGACCGGGGAGCTGTTTTTT.

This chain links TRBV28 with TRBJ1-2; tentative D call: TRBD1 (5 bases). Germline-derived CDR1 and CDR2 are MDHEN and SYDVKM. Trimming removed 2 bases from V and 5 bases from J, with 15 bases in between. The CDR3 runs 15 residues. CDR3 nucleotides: TGTGCCAGCAGTTTACCGACAGAGGAATCTTATGGCTACACCTTC. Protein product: CASSLPTEESYGYTF.

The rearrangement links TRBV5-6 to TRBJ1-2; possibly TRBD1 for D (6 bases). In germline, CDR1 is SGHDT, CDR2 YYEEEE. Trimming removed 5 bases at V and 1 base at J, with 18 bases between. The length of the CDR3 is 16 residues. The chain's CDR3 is CASRRTGRALNYGYTF. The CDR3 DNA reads TGTGCCAGCAGGAGAACAGGGAGGGCCCTTAACTATGGCTACACCTTC.

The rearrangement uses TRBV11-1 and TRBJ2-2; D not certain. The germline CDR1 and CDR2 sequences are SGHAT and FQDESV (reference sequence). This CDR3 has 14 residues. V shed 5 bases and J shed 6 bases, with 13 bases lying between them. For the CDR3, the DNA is TGTGCCAGCAGCGCTCCGGGTGCTTCCGGGGAGCTGTTTTTT. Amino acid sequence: CASSAPGASGELFF.

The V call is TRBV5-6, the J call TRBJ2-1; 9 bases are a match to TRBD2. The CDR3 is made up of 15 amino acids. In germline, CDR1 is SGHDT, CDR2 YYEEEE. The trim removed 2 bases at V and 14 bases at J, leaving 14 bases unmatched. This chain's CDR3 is CASSFSASGKILEFF. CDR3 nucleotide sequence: TGTGCCAGCAGCTTCTCGGCTAGCGGGAAAATCCTGGAGTTCTTC.

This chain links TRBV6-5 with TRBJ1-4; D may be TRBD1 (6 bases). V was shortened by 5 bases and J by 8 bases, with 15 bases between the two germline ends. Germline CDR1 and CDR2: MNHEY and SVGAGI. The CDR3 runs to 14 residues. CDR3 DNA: TGTGCCAGCAGTCCCCGACAGGTCGGCGAAAAACTGTTTTTT. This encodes CASSPRQVGEKLFF.

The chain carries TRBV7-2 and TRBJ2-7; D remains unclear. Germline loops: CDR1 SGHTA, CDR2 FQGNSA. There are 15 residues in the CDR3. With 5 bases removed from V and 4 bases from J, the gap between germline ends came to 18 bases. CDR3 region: CASSAPDLPLYEQYF. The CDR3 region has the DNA TGTGCCAGCAGCGCCCCTGACCTGCCACTATACGAGCAGTACTTC.

The CDR3 DNA is TGTGCCAGCAGCTTACCCCTCGGGCAGTATCAGTATTTT. Its translation is CASSLPLGQYQYF. The chain has TRBV13 and TRBJ2-3; no clear D. The CDR3 spans 13 residues. Trimming left V 2 bases short and J 12 bases short, with 15 bases between. Germline V CDR1 and CDR2: PRHDT, FYEKMQ (reference sequence).

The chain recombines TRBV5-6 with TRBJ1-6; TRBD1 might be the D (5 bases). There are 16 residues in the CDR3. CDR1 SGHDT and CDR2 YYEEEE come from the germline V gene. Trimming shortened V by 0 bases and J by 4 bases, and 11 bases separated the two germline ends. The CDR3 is CASSLGTTVYNSPLHF. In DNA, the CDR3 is TGTGCCAGCAGCTTGGGGACGACAGTGTATAATTCACCCCTCCACTTT.

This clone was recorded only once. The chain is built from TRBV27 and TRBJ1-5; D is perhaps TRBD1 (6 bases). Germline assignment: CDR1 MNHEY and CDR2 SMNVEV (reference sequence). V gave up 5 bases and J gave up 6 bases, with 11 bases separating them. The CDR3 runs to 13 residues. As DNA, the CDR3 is TGTGCCAGCAGTAGGGGGTGGGGTCAGCCCCAGCATTTT. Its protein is CASSRGWGQPQHF.

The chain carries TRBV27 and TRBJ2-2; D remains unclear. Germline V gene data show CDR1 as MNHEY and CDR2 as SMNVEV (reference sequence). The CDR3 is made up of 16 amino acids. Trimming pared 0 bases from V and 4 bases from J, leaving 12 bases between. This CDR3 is CASSLSFLEPTGELFF. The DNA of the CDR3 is TGTGCCAGCAGTTTATCGTTTCTAGAGCCCACCGGGGAGCTGTTTTTT.

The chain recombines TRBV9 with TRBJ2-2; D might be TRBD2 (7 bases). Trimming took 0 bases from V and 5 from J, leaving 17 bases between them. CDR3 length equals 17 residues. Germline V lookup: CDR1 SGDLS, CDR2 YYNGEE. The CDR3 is CASSVEAGAGWTGELFF. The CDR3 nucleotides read TGTGCCAGCAGCGTAGAGGCGGGGGCAGGTTGGACCGGGGAGCTGTTTTTT.

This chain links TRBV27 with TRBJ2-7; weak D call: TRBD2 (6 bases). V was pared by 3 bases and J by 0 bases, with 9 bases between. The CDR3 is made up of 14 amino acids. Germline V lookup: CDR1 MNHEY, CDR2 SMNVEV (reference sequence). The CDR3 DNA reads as TGTGCCAGCAGTTTTGCGGGGAGCTCCTACGAGCAGTACTTC. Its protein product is CASSFAGSSYEQYF.

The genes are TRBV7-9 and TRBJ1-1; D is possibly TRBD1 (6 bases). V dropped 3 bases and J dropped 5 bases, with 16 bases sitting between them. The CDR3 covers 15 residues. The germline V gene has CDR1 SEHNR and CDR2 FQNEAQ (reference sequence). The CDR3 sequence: CASSFDRTRRTEAFF. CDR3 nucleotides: TGTGCCAGCAGCTTTGACAGGACTAGGAGGACTGAAGCTTTCTTT.

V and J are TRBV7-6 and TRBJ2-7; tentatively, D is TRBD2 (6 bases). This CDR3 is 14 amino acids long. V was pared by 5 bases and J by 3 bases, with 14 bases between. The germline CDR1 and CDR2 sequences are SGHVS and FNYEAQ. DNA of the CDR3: TGTGCCAGCAGCCGGGGACTGCCAAGCTACGAGCAGTACTTC. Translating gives CASSRGLPSYEQYF. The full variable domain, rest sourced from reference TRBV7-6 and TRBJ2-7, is GAGVSQSPRYKVTKRGQDVALRCDPISGHVSLYWYRQALGQGPEFLTYFNYEAQQDKSGLPNDRFSAERPEGSISTLTIQRTEQRDSAMYRCASSRGLPSYEQYFGPGTRLTVT.

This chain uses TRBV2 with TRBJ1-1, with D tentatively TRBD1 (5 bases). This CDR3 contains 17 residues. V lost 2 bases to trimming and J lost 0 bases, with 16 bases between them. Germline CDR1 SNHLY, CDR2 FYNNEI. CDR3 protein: CASSEFGAGLMNTEAFF. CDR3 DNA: TGTGCCAGCAGTGAATTTGGGGCAGGGCTTATGAACACTGAAGCTTTCTTT. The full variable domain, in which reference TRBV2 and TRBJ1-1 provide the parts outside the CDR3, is EPEVTQTPSHQVTQMGQEVILRCVPISNHLYFYWYRQILGQKVEFLVSFYNNEISEKSEIFDDQFSVERPDGSNFTLKIRSTKLEDSAMYFCASSEFGAGLMNTEAFFGQGTRLTVV.